These 27 T cell receptor beta chains originate from one sample sequenced in a study of T cells in women clearing cervical HPV infection. Generated by immunoSEQ multiplex PCR, the TCRdb table keeps only in-frame clones and is missing some. The sample totals 14,000 or so clones. Sequenced input: blood buffy coat. The receptor source for this set is a woman aged 18-69 years with a cervical HPV16 infection that either progressed to CIN3+ or cleared (not recorded which).

The sequenced part of the CDR3 DNA is TGCGCCAGCAGTGAATCCAGGGCTAATGAG. Translating it yields CASSESRANE. In full, the CDR3 is CASSESRANEQFF. This chain links TRBV10-2 with TRBJ2-1; D perhaps matches TRBD1 (5 bases). Sequencing ends 3 residues short of the CDR3 end; the germline J gene provides the rest. The ends were cut back, 3 bases at V and 7 bases at J, with 10 bases in the middle. The CDR3 loop spans 13 amino acids. The germline gives CDR1 WSHSY, CDR2 SAAADI.

Turning to this clone: The read falls 3 residues short of the CDR3 end, and the missing part is taken from the germline J gene. The gene calls are TRBV5-1 and TRBJ2-5; 8 nucleotides agree with TRBD2. The CDR3 covers 16 residues. The germline gives CDR1 SGHRS, CDR2 YFSETQ. V was pared by 9 bases and J by 4 bases, with 17 bases of the junction left unmatched. The covered CDR3 bases are TGCGCCAACCCCGAGCGGAGCGGGGGAGGGGGAGAGACC. It encodes CANPERSGGGGET. The full CDR3 sequence reads CANPERSGGGGETQYF.

Points on this clone: Read sequence stops 3 residues before the CDR3 end, and the germline J gene provides the missing end. This chain joins TRBV29-1 and TRBJ1-1; 8 nucleotides match TRBD1. The CDR3 has 14 residues. V gave up 4 bases and J gave up 4 bases; unmatched junction bases: 8. The germline gives CDR1 SQVTM, CDR2 ANQGSEA. CDR3 amino acids: CSVGGQAVVTEAFF. The sequenced CDR3 bases are TGCAGCGTTGGGGGACAGGCAGTCGTCACTGAA.

A note on this clone: The read finishes 3 residues shy of the CDR3 end, and the germline J gene is used to complete it. The same CDR3 can be traced to other DNA sequences in this sample. This chain connects TRBV18 to TRBJ1-3, with D perhaps matching TRBD1 (5 bases). The CDR3 is 16 amino acids. Per germline, CDR1 KGHSH and CDR2 LQKENI. The V and J ends lost 0 bases and 1 base respectively, with 10 bases between them. The covered CDR3 bases are TGTGCCAGCTCACCACCGAGCCAGGGTTCTGGAAACACC. Amino acids: CASSPPSQGSGNT. Given in full, the CDR3 is CASSPPSQGSGNTIYF.

With regard to this clone: The CDR3 end lies 3 residues beyond the end of the read and is filled in from the germline J gene. V usage is TRBV2 and J usage is TRBJ1-3; the match to TRBD1 covers 9 bases. Trimming removed 3 bases from V and 3 bases from J; junction bases left unmatched: 9. Germline values: CDR1 SNHLY, CDR2 FYNNEI. CDR3 size: 17 residues. CDR3 amino acids: CASSEPSQGAGGNTIYF. The covered CDR3 bases are TGTGCCAGCAGTGAGCCCTCACAGGGGGCGGGTGGAAACACC.

CDR3 DNA (partial): TGTGCCAGCAGCCCCGAACGGGGTGGT. This codes for CASSPERGG. The CDR3 reads in full as CASSPERGGQYF. This chain uses TRBV7-2 with TRBJ2-4; tentatively, D is TRBD2 (5 bases). The read ends 3 residues before the CDR3 terminus; that terminus is restored from the germline J gene. Germline CDR1 and CDR2: SGHTA and FQGNSA. The CDR3 spans 12 residues.

As for this clone: Read data end 3 residues before the CDR3 end; the end is taken from the germline J gene. This chain joins TRBV7-3 and TRBJ2-1; possible D gene TRBD2, 7 bases. V lost 5 bases and J lost 1, with 15 bases in between. The CDR3 loop spans 16 amino acids. In germline, CDR1 is SGHTA, CDR2 FQGTGA. The CDR3 sequence: CASSLLGGGSYNEQFF. The CDR3 bases that were read are TGTGCCAGCAGCCTCCTAGGGGGGGGGTCCTACAATGAG.

Remarks on this clone: From the germline J gene comes the end of the CDR3, since the read stops 3 residues before it. This chain uses TRBV7-2 with TRBJ1-2; D ambiguous. The germline V gene has CDR1 SGHTA and CDR2 FQGNSA. The CDR3 is 13 residues long. The sequenced part of the CDR3 DNA is TGTGCCAGCAGCTTAGGGTGGGCGGGTGAC. Amino acids: CASSLGWAGD. The complete CDR3 sequence is CASSLGWAGDYTF.

As for this clone: Read data end 3 residues before the CDR3 end; the end is taken from the germline J gene. The rearrangement joins TRBV11-2 to TRBJ1-6, with 7 bases lining up with TRBD1. Germline V gene sequence: CDR1 SGHAT, CDR2 FQNNGV. V lost 3 bases and J lost 10; bases outside the gene matches: 9. The CDR3 consists of 15 residues. Incomplete CDR3 DNA: TGTGCCAGCAGCTTTGGAGCGGGAGGGGGCTCACCC. Residues: CASSFGAGGGSP. In full, the CDR3 reads CASSFGAGGGSPLHF. Full variable domain (missing parts from reference TRBV11-2 and TRBJ1-6): EAGVAQSPRYKIIEKRQSVAFWCNPISGHATLYWYQQILGQGPKLLIQFQNNGVVDDSQLPKDRFSAERLKGVDSTLKIQPAKLEDSAVYLCASSFGAGGGSPLHFGNGTRLTVT.

On this clone itself: The sequenced fragment ends 3 residues before the CDR3 boundary, so the rest is inferred from the germline J gene. V usage is TRBV24-1 and J usage is TRBJ2-3, with 10 bases matching TRBD2. V dropped 3 bases and J dropped 3; count of bases not matched to a gene: 5. The CDR3 is 16 amino acids. From germline, CDR1 is KGHDR and CDR2 SFDVKD. The CDR3 loop reads CATSDQGLAPTDTQYF. The CDR3 DNA, read in part, is TGTGCCACCAGTGATCAGGGACTAGCGCCAACAGATACG.

For this clone: The read is 3 residues too short to cover the CDR3 end, so that end is filled in from the germline J gene. The gene calls are TRBV12-3 or TRBV12-4 and TRBJ1-4, with 9 positions matching TRBD1. This CDR3 comprises 14 residues. V lost 7 bases and J lost 8; bases outside the gene matches: 8. CDR3 protein: CASKPGQGLEKLFF. The DNA read from the CDR3 is TGTGCCAGCAAACCGGGACAGGGCTTGGAAAAA.

A note on this clone: The read is 3 residues too short to cover the CDR3 end, so that end is filled in from the germline J gene. The chain carries TRBV9 and TRBJ2-4, with 8 bases that match TRBD1. This CDR3 comprises 16 residues. Germline-derived CDR1 and CDR2 are SGDLS and YYNGEE. The CDR3 is CASSDGPSGGQETQYF. Partial CDR3 DNA: TGTGCCAGCAGCGACGGACCTTCAGGGGGCCAAGAGACT.

Frequency places this clone as medium-sized (0.01 to 0.1%). The CDR3 end falls 3 residues outside the read, so it is completed with the germline J gene. The V call is TRBV14, the J call TRBJ2-5, with D maybe TRBD2 (5 bases). The ends were cut back, 4 bases at V and 7 bases at J, with 22 bases in the middle. The CDR3 extends over 16 amino acids. Germline CDR1 SGHDN, CDR2 FVKESK. Partial CDR3 DNA: TGTGCCAGCAGCCGCCGCATGGCGAGCGGCGGTGCGACC. As protein: CASSRRMASGGAT. The complete CDR3 sequence is CASSRRMASGGATQYF.

Comments on this clone: With the read ending 3 residues before the CDR3 end, the germline J gene is used to fill in that end. The rearrangement uses TRBV14 and TRBJ1-4; TRBD1 might be the D (6 bases). The CDR3 loop spans 15 amino acids. Germline lookup yields CDR1 SGHDN and CDR2 FVKESK. The CDR3 reads CASSQVGRGNSPLFF. The covered CDR3 bases are TGTGCCAGCAGCCAAGTAGGCAGGGGCAATTCACCA.

This clone is labeled medium-sized based on frequency. The read is 3 residues too short to cover the CDR3 end, so that end is filled in from the germline J gene. V gene TRBV5-1 combines with J gene TRBJ1-6, with 7 bases aligning to TRBD1. The length of the CDR3 is 16 residues. Germline V CDR1 and CDR2: SGHRS, YFSETQ. V dropped 2 bases and J dropped 7; count of bases not matched to a gene: 9. The CDR3 is CASSFTYRGWNSPLHF. The DNA read from the CDR3 is TGCGCCAGCAGCTTCACATACAGGGGATGGAATTCACCC. Drawing the rest from reference TRBV5-1 and TRBJ1-6, the complete variable domain is KAGVTQTPRYLIKTRGQQVTLSCSPISGHRSVSWYQQTPGQGLQFLFEYFSETQRNKGNFPGRFSGRQFSNSRSEMNVSTLELGDSALYLCASSFTYRGWNSPLHFGNGTRLTVT.

With regard to this clone: The observed sequence ends 3 residues before the CDR3 terminus, with the missing tail filled in from the germline J gene. This chain joins TRBV7-9 and TRBJ1-2; the match to TRBD1 covers 7 bases. The CDR3 has 14 residues. Germline loops: CDR1 SEHNR, CDR2 FQNEAQ (reference sequence). Germline trimming cut 5 bases from V and 2 bases from J; bases unmatched to any gene: 5. This chain's CDR3 is CASSPTGSNYGYTF. The sequenced CDR3 bases are TGTGCCAGCAGCCCGACAGGGAGCAACTATGGC.

Notes on this clone: The observed sequence ends 3 residues before the CDR3 terminus, with the missing tail filled in from the germline J gene. The gene calls are TRBV20-1 and TRBJ2-3, with a possible D match to TRBD2 (6 bases). Between the trimmed V and J ends, which lost 3 bases and 5 bases, there was a span of 9 bases. Germline CDR1 is DFQATT and CDR2 is SNEGSKA (reference sequence). The CDR3 runs to 12 residues. The DNA read from the CDR3 is TGCAGTGCTAGTGGTAGCGGAGATACG. It specifies CSASGSGDT. The whole CDR3 sequence is CSASGSGDTQYF.

About this clone itself: The DNA ends 3 residues before the CDR3 does, and the rest of the CDR3 is filled in from the germline J gene. The chain recombines TRBV11-3 with TRBJ1-1; D might be TRBD1 (5 bases). The CDR3 spans 14 residues. Germline V lookup: CDR1 SGHNT, CDR2 YENEEA. Trimming took 2 bases from V and 4 from J, leaving 11 bases between them. The DNA read from the CDR3 is TGTGCCAGCAGCTTAAGGGGAAAGGTCACTGAA. It translates to CASSLRGKVTE. The CDR3 in full is CASSLRGKVTEAFF.

About this clone itself: The read terminates 3 residues before the CDR3 end, so the remaining end is supplied by the germline J gene. The chain employs TRBV20-1 and TRBJ2-2; tentatively, D is TRBD1 (5 bases). CDR1 DFQATT and CDR2 SNEGSKA come from the germline V gene (reference sequence). This CDR3 has 13 amino acids. The CDR3 here is CSATQGVDSPLFF. The DNA read from the CDR3 is TGCAGTGCAACTCAGGGCGTTGATTCACCG.

This chain's CDR3 is CASSPEGRLSYEQYF. The part of the CDR3 DNA that was read is TGCGCCAGCAGCCCGGAGGGGAGGTTATCCTACGAG. The chain uses TRBV5-1 and TRBJ2-7, with a weak D call TRBD2 (6 bases). The CDR3 is cut off 3 residues early in the read; its end comes from the germline J gene. Trimming took off 4 bases at V and 1 base at J, with 15 bases between the two ends. CDR1 SGHRS and CDR2 YFSETQ come from the germline V gene. This CDR3 has 15 residues. The entire variable domain, with the rest obtained from reference TRBV5-1 and TRBJ2-7, is as follows: KAGVTQTPRYLIKTRGQQVTLSCSPISGHRSVSWYQQTPGQGLQFLFEYFSETQRNKGNFPGRFSGRQFSNSRSEMNVSTLELGDSALYLCASSPEGRLSYEQYFGPGTRLTVT.

Concerning this clone: The read ends 3 residues shy of where the CDR3 ends; the end is completed using the germline J gene. The chain joins TRBV7-9 to TRBJ2-1; TRBD2 matches at 8 bases. CDR1 and CDR2 (germline): SEHNR, FQNEAQ (reference sequence). This CDR3 has 13 amino acids. V trimming: 11 bases; J trimming: 6 bases; junction bases outside the gene matches: 9. This chain's CDR3 is CAAPIGGGNEQFF. Partial CDR3 DNA: TGTGCCGCCCCTATCGGGGGGGGCAATGAG.

Notes on this clone: The CDR3 end falls 3 residues outside the read, so it is completed with the germline J gene. The chain employs TRBV7-2 and TRBJ2-1; 7 bases fit TRBD1. Germline CDR1 SGHTA, CDR2 FQGNSA. The J segment lost 8 bases and the V segment lost 5 bases, leaving 6 bases of the junction unmatched. The CDR3 sequence is 13 residues long. Partial CDR3 DNA: TGTGCCAGCAGCCACCGAGACAGGGATGAG. It yields the protein CASSHRDRDE. The CDR3 in its entirety is CASSHRDRDEQFF.

This clone ranks as large (0.1 to 1%) in terms of frequency. The sequence runs out 3 residues before the end of the CDR3; the remainder is reconstructed from the germline J gene. Other DNA sequences in this specimen translate into the identical CDR3. This sequence joins TRBV18 and TRBJ2-5; D remains unclear. CDR1 and CDR2 from the germline V gene are KGHSH and LQKENI. The CDR3 contains 14 residues. Trimming took 0 bases from V and 1 from J, leaving 6 bases between them. CDR3 DNA (partial): TGTGCCAGCTCACCACCTTCAGGCCAAGAGACC. This sequence encodes CASSPPSGQET. From start to end, the CDR3 is CASSPPSGQETQYF.

With respect to this clone: The sequence runs out 3 residues before the end of the CDR3; the remainder is reconstructed from the germline J gene. The chain recombines TRBV30 with TRBJ2-1, with 8 bases lining up with TRBD2. Losses at the gene ends were 4 bases for V and 2 bases for J; bases not matched to a gene: 4. Germline CDR1 GTSNPN, CDR2 SVGIG (reference sequence). The CDR3 runs to 14 residues. CDR3 DNA (partial): TGTGCCTGGACTCGGGGGGGGCCCTACAATGAG. Its protein is CAWTRGGPYNE. The entire CDR3 protein is CAWTRGGPYNEQFF.

About this clone itself: The CDR3 end lies 3 residues beyond the end of the read and is filled in from the germline J gene. The chain joins TRBV7-3 to TRBJ2-2, with 11 bases fitting TRBD1. Trimming at V came to 2 bases and at J to 6 bases, leaving 5 bases not matched to a gene. This CDR3 comprises 16 residues. Germline V gene sequence: CDR1 SGHTA, CDR2 FQGTGA. CDR3: CASSLQQGQGAGELFF. The sequenced CDR3 bases are TGTGCCAGCAGCTTACAGCAGGGACAGGGGGCCGGGGAG.

In the case of this clone: The CDR3 extends 3 residues past the end of the read, so its final part is completed from the germline J gene. The genes are TRBV20-1 and TRBJ2-7; TRBD2 agrees at 7 bases. The CDR3 has 15 residues. Germline V gene data show CDR1 as DFQATT and CDR2 as SNEGSKA (reference sequence). The V segment lost 0 bases and the J segment 2 bases; nucleotides outside the gene matches: 7. CDR3 bases read: TGCAGTGCTAGAGATCAAGCGGGGTCCCCCTACGAG. Amino acids: CSARDQAGSPYE. The entire CDR3 protein reads CSARDQAGSPYEQYF.

A remark on this clone: Read data end 3 residues before the CDR3 end; the end is taken from the germline J gene. J is TRBJ2-4 and V is TRBV7-9; TRBD2 matches at 7 bases. CDR1 is SEHNR and CDR2 is FQNEAQ in the germline V gene (reference sequence). This CDR3 region has 14 residues. The CDR3 DNA, read in part, is TGTGCCAGCAGCCAAGGTTGGGGGGACTATGGT. It yields the protein CASSQGWGDYG. Given in full, the CDR3 is CASSQGWGDYGQYF.